This T cell receptor beta chain was sequenced during a study of tumor-infiltrating lymphocytes in primary liver carcinoma. CDR3 length: 12 residues. The V gene lost 7 bases and the J gene lost 5 bases, with 11 bases spanning the gap. CDR1 is SGHTA, CDR2 FQGTGA, per germline. A primer in the constant region served to generate TCR beta cDNA from 450 to 600 ng of total RNA. Investigators got TCR beta libraries out of three nested multiplex PCR rounds, done with slightly modified ARM-PCR. A C-beta reverse primer was combined with TRBV1-TRBV30 forward primers in the first two PCR rounds, and each round had about 10 cycles. TCRdb analysed the multiplex PCR reads with MiXCR anew, one entry per CDR3 protein. The data hold almost 200,000 distinct CDR3 sequences, with roughly two thirds observed a single time. On this clonotype: Its specificity is not known. A single base separates this from a much larger clone, so it may be a read error.

Germline DNA was also extracted, while the blood RNA originated from unsorted whole blood. Study findings and constraints: Tumor-adjacent and tumor-blood pairs displayed less overlap than did pairs of tumor regions. Tumor specimens were characterized by a significantly higher top-250-clone fraction than blood (p = 0.039).

V usage is TRBV7-3 and J usage is TRBJ1-1; D unresolved. Sequences were obtained from peripheral blood. This clonotype was obtained from a woman aged 55-70 years with primary liver carcinoma and hepatitis B virus infection. DNA for the CDR3: TGTGCCAGCATAATAGGAAGGACTGAAGCTTTCTTT. It specifies CASIIGRTEAFF.